These 27 T cell receptor beta chains originate from one sample sequenced in a study of shared clonotypes between healthy human individuals. The naive CD8 fraction comprised CD45RO-negative cells positively selected for CCR7 and excluded terminally differentiated effector memory CD45RA+ cells. Here immunoSEQ multiplex PCR was the method, and the copy in TCRdb shows in-frame clones only, minus some. Among under 2,000,000 clones listed, about 95% were seen once. The sample was naive CD8+ T cells sorted from blood. The receptors originated from a man between 18 and 35 years old in good health.

V is TRBV19 and J is TRBJ1-5; D not certain. The CDR3 consists of 15 residues. Germline V gives CDR1 LNHDA, CDR2 SQIVND (reference sequence). Trimming stripped 3 bases from V and 7 bases from J, with 16 bases between. The CDR3 is CASSIVPTYQQPQHF. CDR3 in DNA: TGTGCCAGTAGTATTGTCCCGACTTACCAACAGCCCCAGCATTTT.

This sequence joins TRBV29-1 and TRBJ2-5, with D maybe TRBD1 (5 bases). Looked up from germline, CDR1 is SQVTM and CDR2 is ANQGSEA. The CDR3 has 15 residues. Trimming stripped 2 bases from V and 0 bases from J, with 13 bases between. Here the CDR3 reads CSVEYGHLYQETQYF. The DNA of the CDR3 is TGCAGCGTTGAATATGGACACTTGTACCAAGAGACCCAGTACTTC.

This chain's CDR3 is CASSQAGGGTEAFF. The CDR3 bases are TGTGCCAGCAGCCAAGCGGGGGGGGGCACTGAAGCTTTCTTT. The chain combines TRBV14 with TRBJ1-1; possible D gene TRBD1, 5 bases. Trimming removed 1 base from V and 4 bases from J, with 10 bases in between. Germline V gene lookup returns CDR1 SGHDN and CDR2 FVKESK. The CDR3 runs to 14 residues.

This chain uses TRBV21-1 with TRBJ2-3; TRBD1 is the table's D call, not checked against the DNA. TRBV21-1 corresponds to a pseudogene. CDR3 length: 16 amino acids. CDR3 loop: CASSKRPDTSTDTQYF. DNA of the CDR3: TGTGCCAGCAGCAAAAGACCCGACACTAGCACAGATACGCAGTATTTT.

The chain carries TRBV9 and TRBJ2-2; perhaps D is TRBD1 or TRBD2 (6 bases each). V gave up 3 bases and J gave up 5 bases, with 20 bases separating them. This CDR3 is built from 17 residues. CDR1 is SGDLS and CDR2 is YYNGEE in the germline V gene. The CDR3 region has the DNA TGTGCCAGCAGCGCCCGGAGACGGGGGCTGGAAACCGGGGAGCTGTTTTTT. Translating it yields CASSARRRGLETGELFF.

The rearrangement uses TRBV6-5 and TRBJ2-5; D assignment may be TRBD1 or TRBD2 (5 bases each). The length of the CDR3 is 14 residues. Germline V CDR1 and CDR2: MNHEY, SVGAGI. Trimming removed 0 bases at V and 9 bases at J, with 14 bases between. The CDR3 DNA reads as TGTGCCAGCAGTTACTCGATGGGGGTCGGGGCCCAGTACTTC. Translated: CASSYSMGVGAQYF.

V gene TRBV5-4 combines with J gene TRBJ2-7; the D is unclear. CDR3 length: 14 residues. V lost 0 bases to trimming and J lost 4 bases, with 11 bases between them. Per germline, CDR1 SGHNT and CDR2 YYREEE (reference sequence). The CDR3 is CASSLADESYEQYF. As DNA, the CDR3 is TGTGCCAGCAGCTTGGCGGACGAGTCTTACGAGCAGTACTTC.

The chain uses TRBV7-9 and TRBJ2-5; D is perhaps TRBD1 (5 bases). V shed 2 bases and J shed 3 bases, with 10 bases lying between them. This CDR3 has 14 amino acids. Germline CDR1 reads SEHNR; CDR2 reads FQNEAQ (reference sequence). The CDR3, as DNA: TGTGCCAGCAGCTTATTCCCCAGGGAAGAGACCCAGTACTTC. Translated, it gives CASSLFPREETQYF.

This CDR3 reads CASSYGTGVHNEQFF. The CDR3 DNA reads TGTGCCAGCAGTTATGGGACAGGAGTGCACAATGAGCAGTTCTTC. The chain couples TRBV6-6 to TRBJ2-1; 8 bases line up with TRBD1. This CDR3 has 15 residues. V lost 3 bases to trimming and J lost 5 bases; unmatched junction nucleotides: 6. Germline V gene lookup returns CDR1 MNHNY and CDR2 SVGAGI (reference sequence).

This clone has just one count. The chain employs TRBV5-1 and TRBJ1-1, with TRBD1 matching 9 bases. The V segment lost 0 bases and the J segment 3 bases; nucleotides outside the gene matches: 18. Germline lookup yields CDR1 SGHRS and CDR2 YFSETQ. This CDR3 comprises 20 residues. The CDR3 nucleotides read TGCGCCAGCAGCTTGGCTTATCCCCGACAGGGGGAGGTAGCGGACACTGAAGCTTTCTTT. Amino acids: CASSLAYPRQGEVADTEAFF.

The genes are TRBV28 and TRBJ2-1; TRBD2 might be the D (7 bases). This CDR3 spans 17 amino acids. The V gene lost 1 base and the J gene lost 3 bases, with 16 bases spanning the gap. CDR1 is MDHEN and CDR2 is SYDVKM in the germline V gene. The CDR3, as DNA: TGTGCCAGCAGTTTATCTCACGGGGGGCCCTTCTACAATGAGCAGTTCTTC. As protein: CASSLSHGGPFYNEQFF.

V gene TRBV13 combines with J gene TRBJ1-3; possibly TRBD1 for D (5 bases). Trimming stripped 3 bases from V and 4 bases from J, with 10 bases between. Germline assignment: CDR1 PRHDT and CDR2 FYEKMQ (reference sequence). The CDR3 covers 14 residues. The CDR3 coding sequence is TGTGCCAGCAGCTTGTGGGGCTCGGGAAACACCATATATTTT. This sequence encodes CASSLWGSGNTIYF. The full variable domain, in which reference TRBV13 and TRBJ1-3 provide the parts outside the CDR3, is AAGVIQSPRHLIKEKRETATLKCYPIPRHDTVYWYQQGPGQDPQFLISFYEKMQSDKGSIPDRFSAQQFSDYHSELNMSSLELGDSALYFCASSLWGSGNTIYFGEGSWLTVV.

This sequence joins TRBV9 and TRBJ1-2; no clear D. This CDR3 comprises 15 residues. Between the trimmed V and J ends, which lost 3 bases and 6 bases, there was a span of 18 bases. Germline CDR1 is SGDLS and CDR2 is YYNGEE. DNA for the CDR3: TGTGCCAGCAGCGCAATGACCGGGCCCCAGGATGGCTACACCTTC. This codes for CASSAMTGPQDGYTF.

This chain connects TRBV10-1 to TRBJ1-1; perhaps TRBD1 as D (5 bases). From germline, CDR1 is WNHNN and CDR2 SYGVQD (reference sequence). The CDR3 covers 12 residues. The V end was cut by 3 bases, the J end by 5 bases, with 7 bases between. In DNA form, the CDR3 reads TGCGCCAGCAGTGAAGGGGAGACTGAAGCTTTCTTT. This gives the protein CASSEGETEAFF.

The J gene is TRBJ1-2, the V gene TRBV5-8, with D hard to call. The CDR3 loop spans 13 amino acids. From germline, CDR1 is SGHTS and CDR2 YDEGEE. V was cut by 5 bases and J by 4 bases, with 12 bases left in between. The chain's CDR3 is CASSPENAYGYTF. The CDR3 region has the DNA TGTGCCAGCAGTCCGGAGAATGCCTATGGCTACACCTTC.

The chain links TRBV10-3 to TRBJ2-1; D is unresolved. Germline-derived CDR1 and CDR2 are ENHRY and SYGVKD. The germline V and J ends were trimmed by 4 bases and 3 bases, with 10 bases remaining between them. This CDR3 has 14 residues. CDR3 sequence (DNA): TGTGCCATCAGTGGATCAGGAAACTACAATGAGCAGTTCTTC. This translates into CAISGSGNYNEQFF.

The chain links TRBV4-1 to TRBJ2-7; 7 nucleotides align to TRBD1. Germline assignment: CDR1 MGHRA and CDR2 YSYEKL. The CDR3 loop spans 15 amino acids. Trimming removed 4 bases from V and 2 bases from J; junction bases left unmatched: 8. The CDR3 DNA reads TGCGCCAGCAGCCTGATATCAGGACAGGCCTACGAGCAGTACTTC. Its protein is CASSLISGQAYEQYF.

This clone appeared once. The chain couples TRBV28 to TRBJ1-3, with D maybe TRBD1 (5 bases). Germline V gene sequence: CDR1 MDHEN, CDR2 SYDVKM. This CDR3 spans 14 amino acids. The germline V and J ends were trimmed by 3 bases and 0 bases, with 6 bases remaining between them. CDR3 sequence reads: CASSLTDSGNTIYF. The CDR3 nucleotides read TGTGCCAGCAGTTTGACAGACTCTGGAAACACCATATATTTT.

The chain carries TRBV29-1 and TRBJ2-2; D is unresolved. The length of the CDR3 is 12 residues. CDR1 SQVTM and CDR2 ANQGSEA come from the germline V gene. V was cut by 6 bases and J by 5 bases, with 10 bases left in between. This CDR3 is CSVISITGELFF. DNA for the CDR3: TGCAGCGTGATCAGTATAACCGGGGAGCTGTTTTTT.

This chain connects TRBV5-1 to TRBJ2-7, with D perhaps matching TRBD1 (6 bases). Germline lookup yields CDR1 SGHRS and CDR2 YFSETQ. The CDR3 extends over 16 amino acids. V was shortened by 0 bases and J by 0 bases, with 13 bases between the two germline ends. CDR3 protein: CASSLAEGVSSYEQYF. The CDR3 nucleotides read TGCGCCAGCAGCTTGGCCGAGGGGGTAAGCTCCTACGAGCAGTACTTC.

The V and J genes are TRBV7-9 and TRBJ2-2; 9 bases match TRBD1. Germline V CDR1 and CDR2: SEHNR, FQNEAQ (reference sequence). The CDR3 is made up of 17 amino acids. With V trimmed by 4 bases and J by 0 bases, 6 bases remained unmatched. DNA of the CDR3: TGTGCCAGCAGCTCAACCGGGACAGGGTCGAACACCGGGGAGCTGTTTTTT. Translation gives CASSSTGTGSNTGELFF.

Of note for this clone: The junction shows a germline mismatch at one end, possibly a read error. V gene TRBV7-7 combines with J gene TRBJ2-5, with D possibly being TRBD2 (6 bases). The CDR3 totals 15 residues. Germline-derived CDR1 and CDR2 are SSHAT and FNYEAQ (reference sequence). In nucleotides, the CDR3 is TGTGCTAGCAGCTTAGCGGAATGGGGGATGGAGACCCAGTACTTC. It encodes CASSLAEWGMETQYF.

The chain employs TRBV27 and TRBJ2-1, with TRBD1 identical over 7 bases. The trim removed 6 bases at V and 7 bases at J, leaving 12 bases unmatched. CDR1 MNHEY and CDR2 SMNVEV come from the germline V gene (reference sequence). The CDR3 covers 15 residues. The CDR3 reads CASRTGTESLNEQFF. The CDR3 coding sequence is TGTGCCAGCAGAACCGGGACAGAATCCCTTAATGAGCAGTTCTTC.

The rearrangement uses TRBV28 and TRBJ1-1; D ambiguous. Germline V gives CDR1 MDHEN, CDR2 SYDVKM. The CDR3 has 12 residues. The V and J ends lost 5 bases and 5 bases respectively, with 9 bases between them. This CDR3 reads CASSDLETEAFF. Here the CDR3 DNA reads TGTGCCAGCAGTGACCTGGAGACTGAAGCTTTCTTT.

A single count supports this clone. This rearrangement joins TRBV2 to TRBJ1-2; 8 bases are a match to TRBD1. Trimming cost V 4 bases and J 0 bases; bases outside gene matches: 13. Germline V lookup: CDR1 SNHLY, CDR2 FYNNEI. This CDR3 is 18 amino acids long. CDR3 sequence (DNA): TGTGCCAGCAGTGGGGGACAGGAGATAAACCCAGCTAACTATGGCTACACCTTC. This encodes CASSGGQEINPANYGYTF.

The V gene is TRBV25-1, the J gene TRBJ2-7, with D hard to call. The V gene's germline CDR1 is MGHDK and CDR2 SYGVNS. The length of the CDR3 is 12 residues. Trimming took 1 base from V and 4 from J, leaving 5 bases between them. Written as DNA, the CDR3 is TGTGCCAGCAGTGAATCTAAGTACGAGCAGTACTTC. Translating gives CASSESKYEQYF.

This clone showed up just once. In the same sample, other DNA sequences code for this CDR3. The V gene is TRBV5-1, the J gene TRBJ2-7; D is ambiguous. The germline CDR1 and CDR2 sequences are SGHRS and YFSETQ. Trimming took off 4 bases at V and 3 bases at J, with 11 bases between the two ends. The CDR3 length is 13 residues. In DNA, the CDR3 is TGCGCCAGCAGCGTTGGGGTTCTCTACGAGCAGTACTTC. Amino acids: CASSVGVLYEQYF. The full variable domain, its missing parts supplied by reference TRBV5-1 and TRBJ2-7, is KAGVTQTPRYLIKTRGQQVTLSCSPISGHRSVSWYQQTPGQGLQFLFEYFSETQRNKGNFPGRFSGRQFSNSRSEMNVSTLELGDSALYLCASSVGVLYEQYFGPGTRLTVT.